In its sample, the clone carrying this T cell receptor (beta chain) was seen a few times. Everyone who took part was about 18 to 90 years old, and they came from roughly 25 US areas. The recovered donors of Cohort 3 showed two negative PCRs, clearance, or symptom resolution. Clones were read by immunoSEQ multiplex PCR, and TCRdb kept only the in-frame ones, dropping some. The sample includes around 310,000 clones, approximately 89% of them seen just once. CDR1 and CDR2 from the germline V gene are SGDLS and YYNGEE. The CDR3 contains 16 residues. Trimming left V 1 base short and J 0 bases short, with 11 bases between. This record belongs to a study of blood T cell repertoires in COVID-19. Study-wide background: Samples representing acute and convalescent COVID-19 were sourced from the United States, Italy and Spain. PBMCs, B-cell-depleted T cells, or T cells were the source of the cDNA or gDNA that made up the material.

This receptor was obtained from a woman in her forties who had recovered from COVID-19. V is TRBV9 and J is TRBJ2-1; tentative D call: TRBD2 (7 bases). The sample was PBMCs or T cells enriched from blood (not recorded which). The CDR3 region is CASSVFRGASYNEQFF. The DNA of the CDR3 is TGTGCCAGCAGCGTATTTCGGGGGGCCTCCTACAATGAGCAGTTCTTC.